Below are 32 T cell receptor beta chains sequenced from a single sample in a study of CD8+CD57+ T cells in acquired aplastic anemia. The use of genomic DNA as template underpinned the TCR beta VDJ and CDR3 profiling. MiXCR was run by TCRdb on the reads, yielding one entry per CDR3 protein. Of 150,000 to 200,000 distinct CDR3 sequences in the sample, under 55% were seen once. Patients chosen for sequencing had CD8+CD57+ cells that had expanded, as shown by flow cytometry. The sample was sorted CD4+, CD8+, or CD8+CD57+ T cells (not recorded which) from PBMCs. The receptors were gathered from a human donor with aplastic anemia.

The gene calls are TRBV20-1 and TRBJ2-5; 15 positions match TRBD2. CDR3 length: 16 amino acids. From germline, CDR1 is DFQATT and CDR2 SNEGSKA (reference sequence). Germline trimming cut 5 bases from V and 5 bases from J; bases unmatched to any gene: 9. The CDR3 nucleotides read TGCAGTGCTTCCGGGACTAGCGGGAGGCAATACGAGACCCAGTACTTC. Amino acids: CSASGTSGRQYETQYF.

The chain joins TRBV20-1 to TRBJ2-7, with D possibly being TRBD1 (5 bases). The CDR3 length is 15 residues. Germline V gene data show CDR1 as DFQATT and CDR2 as SNEGSKA (reference sequence). Trimming removed 3 bases from V and 2 bases from J, with 17 bases in between. CDR3 in amino acids: CSASLGAGVTYEQYF. Written as DNA, the CDR3 is TGCAGTGCTAGTCTTGGGGCAGGTGTTACCTACGAGCAGTACTTC.

This clonotype was found a few times. J is TRBJ2-5 and V is TRBV7-9, with 8 nucleotides matching TRBD2. The CDR3 covers 13 residues. Trimming took 3 bases from V and 5 from J; bases not matched to a gene: 2. Germline CDR1 is SEHNR and CDR2 is FQNEAQ (reference sequence). DNA of the CDR3: TGTGCCAGCAGCTTCATAGCGGGGGAGACCCAGTACTTC. Translation: CASSFIAGETQYF.

The table lists this clonotype with a few counts. The chain has TRBV20-1 and TRBJ2-7; D possibly matches TRBD1 or TRBD2 (5 bases each). CDR1 is DFQATT, CDR2 SNEGSKA, per germline (reference sequence). V lost 3 bases to trimming and J lost 0 bases, with 9 bases between them. The CDR3 loop spans 13 amino acids. The CDR3 protein is CSASKGSSYEQYF. The CDR3 region has the DNA TGCAGTGCTAGTAAGGGGAGCTCCTACGAGCAGTACTTC.

The CDR3 DNA reads as TGCAGCGTTGGGAGGAGGCAAGAGACCCTCCACTTT. Translating it yields CSVGRRQETLHF. The genes are TRBV29-1 and TRBJ1-6, with D hard to call. This CDR3 has 12 residues. Germline CDR1 reads SQVTM; CDR2 reads ANQGSEA. Trimming shortened V by 4 bases and J by 14 bases, and 15 bases separated the two germline ends.

This chain connects TRBV20-1 to TRBJ1-6; no clear D gene. V lost 2 bases and J lost 6, with 11 bases in between. In germline, CDR1 is DFQATT, CDR2 SNEGSKA (reference sequence). The CDR3 consists of 14 residues. In DNA, the CDR3 is TGCAGTGCTAGAAGGGCAGAGCTTAATTCACCCCTCCACTTT. Translation: CSARRAELNSPLHF.

This clonotype appeared once. V gene TRBV29-1 combines with J gene TRBJ1-5; weak D call: TRBD1 (5 bases). The CDR3 spans 13 residues. Germline assignment: CDR1 SQVTM and CDR2 ANQGSEA. CDR3 nucleotides: TGCAGGGATTGGGACCGCTTATATCAGCCCCAGCATTTT. It translates to CRDWDRLYQPQHF. The full variable domain, in which reference TRBV29-1 and TRBJ1-5 provide the parts outside the CDR3, is SAVISQKPSRDICQRGTSLTIQCQVDSQVTMMFWYRQQPGQSLTLIATANQGSEATYESGFVIDKFPISRPNLTFSTLTVSNMSPEDSSIYLCRDWDRLYQPQHFGDGTRLSIL.

Many counts were recorded for this clonotype. V is TRBV20-1 and J is TRBJ1-6, with a tentative D call TRBD1 (5 bases). The CDR3 sequence is 15 residues long. Germline CDR1 is DFQATT and CDR2 is SNEGSKA (reference sequence). Between the trimmed V and J ends, which lost 5 bases and 7 bases, there was a span of 18 bases. The CDR3 region is CSAPYGGGGNSPLHF. The DNA for the CDR3 is TGCAGTGCTCCATACGGGGGGGGAGGGAATTCACCCCTCCACTTT.

The gene calls are TRBV20-1 and TRBJ1-2; D unresolved. The V end was cut by 6 bases, the J end by 5 bases, with 13 bases between. The germline gives CDR1 DFQATT, CDR2 SNEGSKA (reference sequence). CDR3 length: 12 residues. The CDR3 region is CSAAHPSYGYTF. The CDR3, as DNA: TGCAGTGCCGCCCATCCCTCGTATGGCTACACCTTC.

This clonotype has at least ten counts. The chain carries TRBV19 and TRBJ2-7; 8 nucleotides line up with TRBD1. The CDR3 sequence is 14 residues long. V lost 3 bases and J lost 5; bases outside the gene matches: 6. Germline V gene sequence: CDR1 LNHDA, CDR2 SQIVND (reference sequence). This CDR3 reads CASSISGGEDEQYF. In DNA, the CDR3 is TGTGCCAGTAGTATCTCAGGGGGCGAAGACGAGCAGTACTTC.

This clonotype was picked up many times. The J gene is TRBJ1-3, the V gene TRBV19; D is unresolved. The CDR3 spans 13 residues. Germline V gives CDR1 LNHDA, CDR2 SQIVND (reference sequence). V was pared by 2 bases and J by 2 bases, with 4 bases between. In DNA, the CDR3 is TGTGCCAGTAGTATAATGACTGGAAACACCATATATTTT. Protein sequence: CASSIMTGNTIYF.

A few counts support this clonotype. An end of the junction does not agree with germline; a read error may underlie this. V and J are TRBV2 and TRBJ2-3; 9 positions match TRBD2. Germline V CDR1 and CDR2: SNHLY, FYNNEI. The CDR3 covers 14 residues. Here the CDR3 reads CASSTGTSKDTQYF. In DNA form, the CDR3 reads TGTGCCAGCAGCACCGGGACTAGCAAAGATACGCAGTATTTT.

V is TRBV7-9 and J is TRBJ2-2; D is unresolved. Trimming cost V 4 bases and J 13 bases, with 13 bases left between them. Germline lookup yields CDR1 SEHNR and CDR2 FQNEAQ (reference sequence). The length of the CDR3 is 12 residues. This chain's CDR3 is CASSSNHRVLFF. The CDR3 region has the DNA TGTGCCAGCAGCTCCAACCATCGTGTGCTGTTTTTT.

This clonotype was seen only a few times. This CDR3 is CASTDREIYQPQHF. CDR3 bases: TGCGCCAGCACGGACAGGGAGATTTATCAGCCCCAGCATTTT. The genes are TRBV10-2 and TRBJ1-5; 8 positions agree with TRBD1. Germline V gene sequence: CDR1 WSHSY, CDR2 SAAADI. Unmatched junction bases numbered 7, after V lost 7 bases and J lost 5 bases. The CDR3 is made up of 14 amino acids.

The chain joins TRBV20-1 to TRBJ2-7, with unresolved D. Trimming shortened V by 0 bases and J by 5 bases, and 11 bases separated the two germline ends. Germline CDR1 is DFQATT and CDR2 is SNEGSKA (reference sequence). The CDR3 runs 13 residues. Written as DNA, the CDR3 is TGCAGTGCTAGAGATCGTCAGGACCACGAGCAGTACTTC. This translates into CSARDRQDHEQYF.

This clonotype was detected once. The chain carries TRBV9 and TRBJ2-5, with TRBD1 matching 8 bases. The CDR3 covers 16 residues. Germline V gives CDR1 SGDLS, CDR2 YYNGEE. Unmatched junction bases numbered 12, after V lost 5 bases and J lost 3 bases. The DNA of the CDR3 is TGTGCCAGCAGTTTTAGGAGAGGACAGGGTGAAGAGACCCAGTACTTC. This translates into CASSFRRGQGEETQYF.

A few counts support this clonotype. The rearrangement uses TRBV20-1 and TRBJ2-7; the D is unclear. The CDR3 totals 14 residues. V shed 3 bases and J shed 2 bases, with 14 bases lying between them. From germline, CDR1 is DFQATT and CDR2 SNEGSKA (reference sequence). CDR3 residues: CSASSLVSTYEQYF. Written as DNA, the CDR3 is TGCAGTGCTAGTTCCCTAGTTAGTACCTACGAGCAGTACTTC.

This clonotype came up once. A much bigger clone sits one base away, suggesting this may be a read error. This rearrangement joins TRBV7-2 to TRBJ1-4; possibly TRBD1 for D (5 bases). This CDR3 spans 15 amino acids. Germline V gene sequence: CDR1 SGHTA, CDR2 FQGNSA. The CDR3 sequence: CDSSVQGGIDEKLFF. In nucleotides, the CDR3 is TGTGACAGCAGCGTCCAGGGAGGAATCGATGAAAAACTGTTTTTT.

Many counts were recorded for this clonotype. V gene TRBV10-2 combines with J gene TRBJ2-3; 8 positions agree with TRBD1. CDR1 and CDR2 (germline): WSHSY, SAAADI. J lost 1 base, V lost 8 bases, and 8 bases had no gene match. CDR3 size: 15 residues. The CDR3 DNA sequence: TGCGCCAGCCCATTTATGGGACAGGGCACAGATACGCAGTATTTT. This codes for CASPFMGQGTDTQYF.

This clonotype was counted a few times. The genes are TRBV7-9 and TRBJ1-2; weak D call: TRBD1 (5 bases). Per the germline V gene, CDR1 is SEHNR and CDR2 is FQNEAQ (reference sequence). This CDR3 contains 13 residues. The germline V and J ends were trimmed by 1 base and 5 bases, with 8 bases remaining between them. The CDR3 is CASSLGTYYGYTF. As DNA, the CDR3 is TGTGCCAGCAGCTTAGGGACATATTATGGCTACACCTTC. The whole variable domain, filled in from reference TRBV7-9 and TRBJ1-2, reads DTGVSQNPRHKITKRGQNVTFRCDPISEHNRLYWYRQTLGQGPEFLTYFQNEAQLEKSRLLSDRFSAERPKGSFSTLEIQRTEQGDSAMYLCASSLGTYYGYTFGSGTRLTVV.

The V and J genes are TRBV2 and TRBJ2-5, with D perhaps given as TRBD1 or TRBD2 (6 bases each). Germline CDR1 reads SNHLY; CDR2 reads FYNNEI. The ends were cut back, 2 bases at V and 5 bases at J, with 9 bases in the middle. This CDR3 region has 13 residues. DNA for the CDR3: TGTGCCAGCAGTGAAATAGGGGGGGAGACCCAGTACTTC. It codes for CASSEIGGETQYF.

The rearrangement links TRBV6-1 to TRBJ1-2; D call uncertain. V lost 7 bases to trimming and J lost 0 bases, with 12 bases between them. Germline-derived CDR1 and CDR2 are MNHNS and SASEGT. This CDR3 is 14 amino acids long. CDR3 loop: CASTDTLSNYGYTF. CDR3 nucleotides: TGTGCCAGCACCGACACGCTCTCTAACTATGGCTACACCTTC.

The chain links TRBV10-1 to TRBJ2-2, with 11 bases lining up with TRBD2. Germline V gene data show CDR1 as WNHNN and CDR2 as SYGVQD (reference sequence). The CDR3 loop spans 16 amino acids. Germline trimming cut 3 bases from V and 11 bases from J; bases unmatched to any gene: 11. This chain's CDR3 is CASSDPPLAGGPELFF. As DNA, the CDR3 is TGCGCCAGCAGTGATCCCCCTTTAGCGGGAGGGCCCGAGCTGTTTTTT.

The chain combines TRBV12-3 or TRBV12-4 with TRBJ2-2; TRBD2 matches at 9 bases. After removal of 5 bases from V and 4 bases from J, the junction contained 11 bases not matched to a gene. The CDR3 sequence is 17 residues long. The CDR3 reads CASSEPGLAIGTGELFF. In DNA form, the CDR3 reads TGTGCCAGCAGTGAACCGGGACTAGCAATCGGCACCGGGGAGCTGTTTTTT.

This clonotype showed up just once. V gene TRBV10-3 combines with J gene TRBJ1-4; D unresolved. Germline lookup yields CDR1 ENHRY and CDR2 SYGVKD. The CDR3 is 12 residues long. V was clipped by 5 bases and J by 10 bases, with 11 bases between them. The CDR3 bases are TGTGCCATCAGTCGGACTGCTGGAAAACTGTTTTTT. Protein product: CAISRTAGKLFF.

V usage is TRBV30 and J usage is TRBJ1-2; maybe TRBD1 (6 bases). V gave up 3 bases and J gave up 9 bases, with 17 bases separating them. The V gene's germline CDR1 is GTSNPN and CDR2 SVGIG (reference sequence). The CDR3 spans 13 residues. CDR3 amino acids: CAWSVRGGLSYTF. CDR3 sequence (DNA): TGTGCCTGGAGCGTACGGGGGGGGCTCAGCTACACCTTC.

This chain links TRBV10-3 with TRBJ1-2, with TRBD1 matching 9 bases. The CDR3 runs 13 residues. V lost 6 bases to trimming and J lost 4 bases; unmatched junction nucleotides: 3. Germline V gives CDR1 ENHRY, CDR2 SYGVKD. The CDR3, as DNA: TGTGCCATCAGCACAGGGGGCGGCTATGGCTACACCTTC. Its translation: CAISTGGGYGYTF.

In its sample, this clonotype was seen many times. V and J are TRBV20-1 and TRBJ2-3, with 9 bases identical to TRBD1. The germline V gene encodes CDR1 DFQATT and CDR2 SNEGSKA (reference sequence). The trim removed 5 bases at V and 2 bases at J, leaving 8 bases unmatched. This CDR3 spans 15 amino acids. CDR3 nucleotide sequence: TGCAGTGCTCCTGACAGGGGGGGGACCACAGATACGCAGTATTTT. Protein sequence: CSAPDRGGTTDTQYF.

J is TRBJ2-1 and V is TRBV19; no clear D. Germline V CDR1 and CDR2: LNHDA, SQIVND (reference sequence). This CDR3 has 13 amino acids. The V gene lost 1 base and the J gene lost 7 bases, with 8 bases spanning the gap. The CDR3 region is CASSIAVVNEQFF. As DNA, the CDR3 is TGTGCCAGTAGTATAGCCGTTGTTAATGAGCAGTTCTTC.

The chain joins TRBV19 to TRBJ1-5; D unclear. Germline V gene sequence: CDR1 LNHDA, CDR2 SQIVND (reference sequence). The CDR3 runs 15 residues. V lost 6 bases and J lost 6, with 18 bases in between. CDR3 DNA sequence: TGTGCCAGTAGAAACGTGGGGTCGAGTGGTCAGCCCCAGCATTTT. As protein: CASRNVGSSGQPQHF.

This clonotype turned up a few times. This chain uses TRBV19 with TRBJ1-6; D uncertain. CDR3 length: 15 amino acids. Germline CDR1 LNHDA, CDR2 SQIVND (reference sequence). V lost 1 base, J lost 9 bases, and 13 bases lay in between. The CDR3 DNA sequence: TGTGCCAGTAGTATAGGCGGGTGGCAGGCTTCACCCCTCCACTTT. Amino acids: CASSIGGWQASPLHF.

The chain carries TRBV12-3 or TRBV12-4 and TRBJ2-5; TRBD1 might be the D (5 bases). Trimming stripped 5 bases from V and 6 bases from J, with 10 bases between. CDR3 length: 12 residues. The CDR3 is CASSRGLKTQYF. The CDR3 DNA sequence: TGTGCCAGCAGTAGGGGTTTGAAGACCCAGTACTTC.